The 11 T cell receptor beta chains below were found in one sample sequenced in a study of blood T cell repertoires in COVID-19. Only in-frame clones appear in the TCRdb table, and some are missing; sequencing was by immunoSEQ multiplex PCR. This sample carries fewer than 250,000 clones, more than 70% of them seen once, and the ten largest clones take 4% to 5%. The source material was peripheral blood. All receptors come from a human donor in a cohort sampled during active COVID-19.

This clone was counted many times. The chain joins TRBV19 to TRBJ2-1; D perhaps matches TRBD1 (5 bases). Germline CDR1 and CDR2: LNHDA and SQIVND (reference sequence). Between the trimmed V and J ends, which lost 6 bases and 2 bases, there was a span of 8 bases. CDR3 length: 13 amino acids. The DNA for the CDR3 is TGTGCCAGTAGAGCGACAGCCTACAATGAGCAGTTCTTC. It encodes CASRATAYNEQFF.

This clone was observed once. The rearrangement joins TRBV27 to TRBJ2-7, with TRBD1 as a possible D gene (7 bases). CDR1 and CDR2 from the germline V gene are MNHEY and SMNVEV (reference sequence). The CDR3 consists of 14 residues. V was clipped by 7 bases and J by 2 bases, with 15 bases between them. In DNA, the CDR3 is TGTGCCAGCACTCAGACAGGGAGGCCCTACGAGCAGTACTTC. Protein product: CASTQTGRPYEQYF.

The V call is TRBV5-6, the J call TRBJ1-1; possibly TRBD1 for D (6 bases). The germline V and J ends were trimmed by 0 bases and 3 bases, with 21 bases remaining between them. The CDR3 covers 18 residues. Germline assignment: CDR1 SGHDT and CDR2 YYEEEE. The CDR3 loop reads CASSLGLGDTRRHTEAFF. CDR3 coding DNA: TGTGCCAGCAGCTTGGGTCTAGGGGACACCCGGAGGCACACTGAAGCTTTCTTT.

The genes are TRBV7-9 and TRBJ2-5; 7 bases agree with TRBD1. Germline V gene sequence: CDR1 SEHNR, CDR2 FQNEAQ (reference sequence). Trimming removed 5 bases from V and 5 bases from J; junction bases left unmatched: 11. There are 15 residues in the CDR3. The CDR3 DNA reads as TGTGCCAGCAGCGGAGGACAGGTTGATGTGGAGACCCAGTACTTC. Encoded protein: CASSGGQVDVETQYF.

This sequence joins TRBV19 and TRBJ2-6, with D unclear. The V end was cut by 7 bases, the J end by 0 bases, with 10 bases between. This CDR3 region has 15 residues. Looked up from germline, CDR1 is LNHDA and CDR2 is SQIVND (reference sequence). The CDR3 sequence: CASTRQASGANVLTF. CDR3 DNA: TGTGCCAGTACCAGACAAGCCTCTGGGGCCAACGTCCTGACTTTC.

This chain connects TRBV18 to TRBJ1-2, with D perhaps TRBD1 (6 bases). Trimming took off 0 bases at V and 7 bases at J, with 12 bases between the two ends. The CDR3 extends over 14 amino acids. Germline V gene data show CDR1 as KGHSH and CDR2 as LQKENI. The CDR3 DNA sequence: TGTGCCAGCTCACCACCGTACAGGGCCAGTGGCTACACCTTC. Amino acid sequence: CASSPPYRASGYTF.

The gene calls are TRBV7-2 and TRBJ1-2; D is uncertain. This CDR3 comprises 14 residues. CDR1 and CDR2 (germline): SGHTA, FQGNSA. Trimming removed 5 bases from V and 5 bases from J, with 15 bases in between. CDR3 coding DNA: TGTGCCAGCAGCGATTATTCGGTCCTTTATGGCTACACCTTC. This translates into CASSDYSVLYGYTF.

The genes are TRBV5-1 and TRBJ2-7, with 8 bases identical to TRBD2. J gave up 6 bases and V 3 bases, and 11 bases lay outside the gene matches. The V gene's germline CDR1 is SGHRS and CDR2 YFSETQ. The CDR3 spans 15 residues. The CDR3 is CASSSSSGSGREQYF. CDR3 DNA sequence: TGCGCCAGCAGCTCCTCAAGCGGGAGTGGACGCGAGCAGTACTTC. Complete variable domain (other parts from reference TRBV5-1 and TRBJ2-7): KAGVTQTPRYLIKTRGQQVTLSCSPISGHRSVSWYQQTPGQGLQFLFEYFSETQRNKGNFPGRFSGRQFSNSRSEMNVSTLELGDSALYLCASSSSSGSGREQYFGPGTRLTVT.

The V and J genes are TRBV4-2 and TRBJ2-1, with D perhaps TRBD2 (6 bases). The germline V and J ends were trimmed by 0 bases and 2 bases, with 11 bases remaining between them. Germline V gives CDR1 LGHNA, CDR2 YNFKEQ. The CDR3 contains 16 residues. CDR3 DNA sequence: TGTGCCAGCAGCCAAGACAGTCGCGGGACCTACAATGAGCAGTTCTTC. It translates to CASSQDSRGTYNEQFF.

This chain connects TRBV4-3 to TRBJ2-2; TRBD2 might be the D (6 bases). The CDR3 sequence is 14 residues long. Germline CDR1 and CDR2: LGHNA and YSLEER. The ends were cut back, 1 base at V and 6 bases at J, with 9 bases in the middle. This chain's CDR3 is CASSQGGGSGELFF. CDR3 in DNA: TGCGCCAGCAGCCAAGGGGGAGGTTCCGGGGAGCTGTTTTTT.

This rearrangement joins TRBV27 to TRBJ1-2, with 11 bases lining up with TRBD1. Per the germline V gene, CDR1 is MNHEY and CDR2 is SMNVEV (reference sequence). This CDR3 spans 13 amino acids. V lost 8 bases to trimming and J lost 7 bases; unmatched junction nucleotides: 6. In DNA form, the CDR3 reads TGTGCCAGCGCTCCGGGACAGGGGGGTGGCTACACCTTC. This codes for CASAPGQGGGYTF.